The sequence of this T cell receptor beta chain was determined in a study of vaccination effects on CD4 cells after COVID-19 (dated by TCRdb to between 2021 and 2024). About the investigation overall: Participants received two doses of either the BNT162b2 or the mRNA-1273 mRNA SARS-CoV-2 vaccine. A total of 10 COVID-19 convalescent patients and a few SARS-CoV-2-naive healthy vaccine recipients were included in the full study. In both COVID-19 convalescent patients and infection-naive vaccine recipients, the study compared SARS-CoV-2 spike-specific CD4+ TCR repertoires from before mRNA vaccination with those from after it. The Oncomine TCR Beta short-read assay on an Illumina iSeq 100 was used to sequence cultures from other donors in the study.

Library method: the immunoSEQ multiplex PCR assay. DNA from the cultured, isolated CD4+ T cells was subjected to TCR beta CDR3 sequencing. As for how the authors treated the data: Non-productive TCR sequences were removed, reads were trimmed to the CDR3 region, and CDR3s of at least 7 amino acids were retained. The MANAFEST web app was used to pick out antigen-specific clonotypes by comparing their expansion in peptide wells with that in reference cultures. Positive clones required FDR<0.05 expansion versus reference and all other wells, odds ratio above 5, and frequency above 0.1% in two replicate wells. A clonotype was called cross-reactive if it was significantly expanded both in SARS-CoV-2 spike wells and in at least one common cold coronavirus spike condition. CDR3 similarity was assessed by Levenshtein distance with the stringdist R package, and unrooted trees were built with ape in R 3.6.1. This immuneACCESS table, as held by TCRdb, lists in-frame sequences with V and J called but not all clones. Of the missing ones, under half trace to an unresolved V gene in checked studies; the others have no known cause. V, J and clone size are those of that table, while D and trimming were read from the DNA. In this sample the table shows some 68,000 clones, 80% of which occur a single time. Roughly an eighth of the sample comes from the top ten.

In the ViraFEST assay, PBMC were stimulated with viral peptide pools, and TCR sequencing was then used to find antigen-specific CD4+ T cell clonotypes based on their expansion. After less than 13 days of culture, CD4+ T cells were isolated with the EasySep CD4+ T cell isolation kit. Healthy vaccine recipients had no prior SARS-CoV-2 infection, confirmed by negative nucleocapsid antibodies before and after vaccination. Each well held around 1.9 million PBMC cultured in IMDM containing approximately 5% human AB serum, approximately 10 IU/ml IL-2 and gentamicin, along with roughly 10 ug/ml peptides. Half of the culture medium was replaced with fresh IL-2-containing medium on days 3 and 7. Unless noted otherwise, every peptide stimulation condition was grown in triplicate wells. PBMC were separated from whole blood using Ficoll-Paque Plus gradient centrifugation and were then either cryopreserved at -140C or used fresh. Overlapping peptide pools spanned the spike proteins of SARS-CoV-2 and the common cold coronaviruses HCoV-NL63, HCoV-OC43 and HCoV-229E. The QIAamp micro DNA kit was used to extract genomic DNA from the cultured CD4+ T cells.

On this clone: Its cognate antigen has yet to be identified. No quality values exist for individual bases; no much larger clone is one base distant.

What the study reported, not specific to this receptor: Only a small number of convalescent patients were included, and no early post-infection timepoints were available, which limited the study. In healthy vaccine recipients, vaccine-induced clones were almost all SARS-CoV-2 mono-reactive, with only 1 of 255 cross-reactive with common cold coronaviruses. At late post-vaccination timepoints, both infection-induced and vaccine-induced clones showed marked clonal contraction, consistent with waning T cell responses.

V was cut back by 0 bases and J by 2 bases, leaving a gap of 9 bases between them. As encoded in the germline V gene, CDR1 is SGHRS while CDR2 is YFSETQ. CDR3 length: 14 amino acids, cysteine to valine. Of the read, only the CDR3 DNA is kept; its 42 bases are in frame from base 1. The TCR originated in a human donor who received a COVID-19 vaccine. The chain is encoded by TRBV5-1 joined to TRBJ2-7; the D gene is possibly TRBD2, with 5 bases matching. The input for sequencing was CD4+ T cells from PBMCs cultured with SARS-CoV-2 spike peptides, taken before COVID-19 vaccination. This specimen's cell subset or site label, interpreted: SARS-CoV-2 spike overlapping peptide pool stimulation. In nucleotides, the sequence is TGCGCCAGCAGCTTGGCCAGCGGACCCTACGAGCAGTACGTC. Its translation reads: CASSLASGPYEQYV.